This T cell receptor beta chain appears in the sequencing data of a study of T cell clonality in common variable immunodeficiency. V was cut by 2 bases and J by 1 base, with 15 bases left in between. From germline, CDR1 is KGHSH and CDR2 LQKENI. The CDR3 loop spans 16 amino acids. Repertoires were generated with immunoSEQ multiplex PCR, while TCRdb's copy carries only in-frame clones and drops some. The repertoire yields about 81,000 clones, none seen only once; the top ten contain about 0.8%. Study results and limitations: T cell subpopulation sequencing would be needed to explain CVID clonality. TCRbeta clonality was increased in CVID versus healthy controls.

There are many counts of this clone. Its antigen is as yet unknown. The sequence runs out 3 residues before the end of the CDR3; the remainder is reconstructed from the germline J gene. The chain carries TRBV18 and TRBJ2-7; tentative D call: TRBD2 (5 bases). This sequence originates from a person aged 18 to 75 in good health. What was sequenced was peripheral blood mononuclear cells. The covered CDR3 bases are TGTGCCAGCTCACCATTCCCTCTGGACTCGTCCTACGAG. Amino acids: CASSPFPLDSSYE. The full CDR3 is CASSPFPLDSSYEQYF.